The 20 T cell receptor beta chains given below trace back to one sample, sequenced in a study of blood T cell repertoires in COVID-19. The assay was immunoSEQ multiplex PCR, and TCRdb's table has in-frame clones only and misses some. This sample has over 250,000 clones; around 89% occur once, and the top ten carry over 7.5%. Sequenced sample: PBMCs or T cells enriched from blood (not recorded which). These receptors came from a man aged 40-55 years who had recovered from COVID-19.

This chain uses TRBV9 with TRBJ2-1; 8 nucleotides align to TRBD2. J was trimmed by 4 bases and V by 4 bases; bases with no gene match: 10. The CDR3 has 16 residues. Per germline, CDR1 SGDLS and CDR2 YYNGEE. CDR3 DNA sequence: TGTGCCAGCAGCTCGACCCTGGCGGGGGGATACAATGAGCAGTTCTTC. Translation gives CASSSTLAGGYNEQFF.

The rearrangement uses TRBV7-9 and TRBJ1-4; the D is unclear. The CDR3 is 15 residues long. Germline V gives CDR1 SEHNR, CDR2 FQNEAQ (reference sequence). Trimming pared 5 bases from V and 0 bases from J, leaving 10 bases between. DNA of the CDR3: TGTGCCAGCAGCCCCCCAGTTTCAACTAATGAAAAACTGTTTTTT. Translating gives CASSPPVSTNEKLFF.

The chain employs TRBV9 and TRBJ2-3; 9 positions agree with TRBD2. The CDR3 runs to 15 residues. Trimming took 0 bases from V and 3 from J; bases not matched to a gene: 2. The germline V gene has CDR1 SGDLS and CDR2 YYNGEE. This chain's CDR3 is CASSVDSGSTDTQYF. CDR3 DNA sequence: TGTGCCAGCAGCGTAGATAGCGGGAGTACAGATACGCAGTATTTT.

This rearrangement joins TRBV7-9 to TRBJ2-1; TRBD2 matches 7 bases. Germline-derived CDR1 and CDR2 are SEHNR and FQNEAQ (reference sequence). This CDR3 is built from 16 residues. Losses at the gene ends were 5 bases for V and 4 bases for J; bases not matched to a gene: 11. DNA of the CDR3: TGTGCCAGCAGCCATGCTGGGAGGGAGACGTACAATGAGCAGTTCTTC. Amino acids: CASSHAGRETYNEQFF.

The chain combines TRBV19 with TRBJ1-2, with 7 positions matching TRBD1. The CDR3 runs to 13 residues. The germline CDR1 and CDR2 sequences are LNHDA and SQIVND (reference sequence). Unmatched junction bases numbered 8, after V lost 3 bases and J lost 10 bases. The CDR3 DNA reads as TGTGCCAGTAGTATGGGGGACAGTCCTTTCTACACCTTC. It encodes CASSMGDSPFYTF.

J is TRBJ2-7 and V is TRBV5-6; no clear D gene. The CDR3 length is 13 residues. V lost 4 bases, J lost 3 bases, and 11 bases lay in between. Germline CDR1 reads SGHDT; CDR2 reads YYEEEE. The CDR3 spells CASSALTDYEQYF. CDR3 DNA sequence: TGTGCCAGCAGCGCCCTGACTGACTACGAGCAGTACTTC.

This clone was seen only a few times. This rearrangement joins TRBV4-1 to TRBJ1-2; D gene uncertain. This CDR3 has 14 amino acids. Germline CDR1 MGHRA, CDR2 YSYEKL. V was shortened by 0 bases and J by 2 bases, with 7 bases between the two germline ends. The DNA of the CDR3 is TGCGCCAGCAGCCAAGAGCCGGGGAACTATGGCTACACCTTC. Protein sequence: CASSQEPGNYGYTF.

This sequence joins TRBV2 and TRBJ1-1; a weak D match, TRBD1 (5 bases). V dropped 5 bases and J dropped 1 base, with 17 bases sitting between them. Germline assignment: CDR1 SNHLY and CDR2 FYNNEI. This CDR3 spans 16 amino acids. DNA for the CDR3: TGTGCCAGCAGTCAACAGACAGTAATTTCGAACACTGAAGCTTTCTTT. Translation: CASSQQTVISNTEAFF. Complete variable domain (other parts from reference TRBV2 and TRBJ1-1): EPEVTQTPSHQVTQMGQEVILRCVPISNHLYFYWYRQILGQKVEFLVSFYNNEISEKSEIFDDQFSVERPDGSNFTLKIRSTKLEDSAMYFCASSQQTVISNTEAFFGQGTRLTVV.

The chain has TRBV28 and TRBJ2-2; D gene ambiguous. Germline V gene data show CDR1 as MDHEN and CDR2 as SYDVKM. This CDR3 is built from 15 residues. The ends were cut back, 3 bases at V and 1 base at J, with 9 bases in the middle. The DNA for the CDR3 is TGTGCCAGCAGTTTTAGGCCAGGGAACACCGGGGAGCTGTTTTTT. Residues: CASSFRPGNTGELFF. Full variable domain (missing parts from reference TRBV28 and TRBJ2-2): DVKVTQSSRYLVKRTGEKVFLECVQDMDHENMFWYRQDPGLGLRLIYFSYDVKMKEKGDIPEGYSVSREKKERFSLILESASTNQTSMYLCASSFRPGNTGELFFGEGSRLTVL.

The V gene is TRBV5-1, the J gene TRBJ2-3; D perhaps matches TRBD2 (5 bases). V was cut by 0 bases and J by 0 bases, with 8 bases left in between. There are 15 residues in the CDR3. Looked up from germline, CDR1 is SGHRS and CDR2 is YFSETQ. CDR3 nucleotide sequence: TGCGCCAGCAGCTTGGAGGGAGAGAGCACAGATACGCAGTATTTT. This gives the protein CASSLEGESTDTQYF.

The J gene is TRBJ2-7, the V gene TRBV6-2 or TRBV6-3; 12 bases fit TRBD1. This CDR3 has 17 amino acids. Germline loops: CDR1 MNHEY, CDR2 SVGEGT. Unmatched junction bases numbered 12, after V lost 5 bases and J lost 4 bases. DNA of the CDR3: TGTGCCAGCAGTCGGCTCGGCGGGACAGGGGGCCTTTACGAGCAGTACTTC. It specifies CASSRLGGTGGLYEQYF.

This chain connects TRBV7-8 to TRBJ2-5; weak D call: TRBD1 (5 bases). Looked up from germline, CDR1 is SGHVS and CDR2 is FQNEAQ. The V end lost 3 bases, the J end lost 1 base, and 12 bases lay between the germline ends. The CDR3 has 15 residues. CDR3 residues: CASSLPTGTQETQYF. The CDR3 region has the DNA TGTGCCAGCAGCTTGCCCACAGGAACCCAAGAGACCCAGTACTTC.

The CDR3, as DNA: TGTGCCATCAGTGGGGGGACAGGGGGAACTCTCACTGAAGCTTTCTTT. Its translation is CAISGGTGGTLTEAFF. This chain joins TRBV10-3 and TRBJ1-1, with 11 bases aligning to TRBD1. CDR3 length equals 16 residues. The V and J ends lost 4 bases and 4 bases, in that order; junction bases with no gene match: 8. Germline lookup yields CDR1 ENHRY and CDR2 SYGVKD.

The V call is TRBV28, the J call TRBJ2-1, with 12 bases identical to TRBD2. Germline CDR1 is MDHEN and CDR2 is SYDVKM. V gave up 5 bases and J gave up 7 bases; unmatched junction bases: 6. This CDR3 spans 15 amino acids. The CDR3 loop reads CASSMTSGRLNEQFF. DNA for the CDR3: TGTGCCAGCAGTATGACTAGCGGGAGATTGAATGAGCAGTTCTTC.

The CDR3 DNA sequence: TGTGCCAGCAGCGCCTCAGGGTTCCTCTCTGGGGCCAACGTCCTGACTTTC. Its translation: CASSASGFLSGANVLTF. The V call is TRBV9, the J call TRBJ2-6; D is possibly TRBD1 (5 bases). The ends were cut back, 3 bases at V and 0 bases at J, with 13 bases in the middle. The CDR3 length is 17 residues. Germline CDR1 SGDLS, CDR2 YYNGEE.

The chain links TRBV2 to TRBJ2-1, with 7 nucleotides matching TRBD2. The length of the CDR3 is 16 residues. J gave up 10 bases and V 0 bases, and 12 bases lay outside the gene matches. Germline CDR1 is SNHLY and CDR2 is FYNNEI. DNA of the CDR3: TGTGCCAGCAGTGAAGCGCCCGGACTGAGCGGGGCAGAGCAGTTCTTC. It yields the protein CASSEAPGLSGAEQFF.

This chain links TRBV7-9 with TRBJ1-3, with 8 positions matching TRBD1. Per the germline V gene, CDR1 is SEHNR and CDR2 is FQNEAQ (reference sequence). The CDR3 runs to 18 residues. Trimming at V came to 5 bases and at J to 2 bases, leaving 14 bases not matched to a gene. The CDR3 nucleotides read TGTGCCAGCAGCATAGGCCGAAAGGGACAGGACCCTGGAAACACCATATATTTT. It specifies CASSIGRKGQDPGNTIYF.

The chain employs TRBV27 and TRBJ2-2; D is unresolved. This CDR3 is built from 12 residues. V was pared by 2 bases and J by 6 bases, with 4 bases between. Germline V gene sequence: CDR1 MNHEY, CDR2 SMNVEV (reference sequence). CDR3 region: CASSLGPGELFF. Written as DNA, the CDR3 is TGTGCCAGCAGTTTAGGCCCCGGGGAGCTGTTTTTT.

The genes are TRBV24-1 and TRBJ2-3, with D possibly matching TRBD2 (7 bases). The CDR3 is 16 residues long. CDR1 and CDR2 from the germline V gene are KGHDR and SFDVKD. Trimming took off 3 bases at V and 0 bases at J, with 12 bases between the two ends. CDR3 loop: CATSDIGGGSTDTQYF. The CDR3 DNA sequence: TGTGCCACCAGTGATATAGGGGGGGGTAGCACAGATACGCAGTATTTT.

The J gene is TRBJ2-1, the V gene TRBV7-2; a weak D match, TRBD2 (6 bases). Germline V gene lookup returns CDR1 SGHTA and CDR2 FQGNSA. The CDR3 consists of 15 residues. Trimming took off 1 base at V and 5 bases at J, with 12 bases between the two ends. The CDR3 is CASSLGGLYDNEQFF. As DNA, the CDR3 is TGTGCCAGCAGCTTAGGTGGACTATACGACAATGAGCAGTTCTTC.